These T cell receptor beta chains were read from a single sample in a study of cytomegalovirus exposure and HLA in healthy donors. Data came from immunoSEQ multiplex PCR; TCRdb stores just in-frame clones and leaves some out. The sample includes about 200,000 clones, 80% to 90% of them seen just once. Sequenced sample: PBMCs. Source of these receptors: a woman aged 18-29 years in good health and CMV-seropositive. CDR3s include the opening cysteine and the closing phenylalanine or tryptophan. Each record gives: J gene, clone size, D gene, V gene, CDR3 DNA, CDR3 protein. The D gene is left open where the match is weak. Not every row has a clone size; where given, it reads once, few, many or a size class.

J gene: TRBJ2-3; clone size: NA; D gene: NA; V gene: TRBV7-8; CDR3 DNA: TGTGCCAGCAGCTTAGTCAGGATAGATACGCAGTATTTT; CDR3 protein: CASSLVRIDTQYF
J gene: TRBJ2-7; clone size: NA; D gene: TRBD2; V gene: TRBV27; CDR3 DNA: TGTGCCAGCAGTGCCTCGGTGACTAGCGGGAGGAGCTCCTACGAGCAGTACTTC; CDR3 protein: CASSASVTSGRSSYEQYF
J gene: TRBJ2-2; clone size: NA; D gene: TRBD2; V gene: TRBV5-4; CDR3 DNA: TGTGCCAGCAGTGATCTAGCGGGAGGACAGACCGGGGAGCTGTTTTTT; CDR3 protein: CASSDLAGGQTGELFF
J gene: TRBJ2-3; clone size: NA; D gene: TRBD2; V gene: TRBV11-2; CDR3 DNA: TGTGCCAGCAGCTCCCGCCGGGCGGGAGTTCTCTATACGCAGTATTTT; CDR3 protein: CASSSRRAGVLYTQYF
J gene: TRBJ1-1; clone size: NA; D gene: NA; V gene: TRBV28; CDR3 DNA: TGTGCCAGCACTGTATTGGTGAGCACTGAAGCTTTCTTT; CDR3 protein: CASTVLVSTEAFF
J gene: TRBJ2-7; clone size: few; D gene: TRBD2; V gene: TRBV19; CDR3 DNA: TGTGCCAGTAGTGCAGCGGGGGACTACGAGCAGTACTTC; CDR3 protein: CASSAAGDYEQYF
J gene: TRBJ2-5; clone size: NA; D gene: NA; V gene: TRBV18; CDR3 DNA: TGTGCCAGCTCACCAACACAATTATCGGAGACCCAGTACTTC; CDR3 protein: CASSPTQLSETQYF
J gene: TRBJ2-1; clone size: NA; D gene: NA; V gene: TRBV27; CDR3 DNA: TGTGCCAGCAGTTTAAGGACAGTCATGACCGAAAACAATGAGCAGTTCTTC; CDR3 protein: CASSLRTVMTENNEQFF
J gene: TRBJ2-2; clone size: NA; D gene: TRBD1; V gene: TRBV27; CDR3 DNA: TGTGCCAGCTCTGAGGGACAGCTATACACCGGGGAGCTGTTTTTT; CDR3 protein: CASSEGQLYTGELFF
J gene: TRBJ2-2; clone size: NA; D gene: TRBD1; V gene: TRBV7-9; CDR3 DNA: TGTGCCAGCAGCTCCGTGACAGACAGGGCCGGCGGGAACACCGGGGAGCTGTTTTTT; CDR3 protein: CASSSVTDRAGGNTGELFF
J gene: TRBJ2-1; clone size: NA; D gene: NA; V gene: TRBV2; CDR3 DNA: TGTGCCAGTCTCAGACGGGGGGCACAAAATGAGCAGTTCTTC; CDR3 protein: CASLRRGAQNEQFF
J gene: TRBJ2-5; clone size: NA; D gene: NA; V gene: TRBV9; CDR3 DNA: TGTGCCAGCAGCGCTTTCAGGGCCCAAGAGACCCAGTACTTC; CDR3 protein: CASSAFRAQETQYF
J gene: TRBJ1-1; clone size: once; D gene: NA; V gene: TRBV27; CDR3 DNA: TGTGCCAGCAGTTTATTCGGGGCTAGGAGGGACACTGAAGCTTTCTTT; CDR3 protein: CASSLFGARRDTEAFF
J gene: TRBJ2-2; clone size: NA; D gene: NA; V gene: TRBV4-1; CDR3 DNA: TGCGCCAGCAGCCAAGGGATAATGGGCCGAAACACCGGGGAGCTGTTTTTT; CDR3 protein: CASSQGIMGRNTGELFF
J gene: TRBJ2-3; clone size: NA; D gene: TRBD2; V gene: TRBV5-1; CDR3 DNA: TGCGCCAGCAGCTTGGGTAGCGGGAGGGTAGAAGATACGCAGTATTTT; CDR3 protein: CASSLGSGRVEDTQYF
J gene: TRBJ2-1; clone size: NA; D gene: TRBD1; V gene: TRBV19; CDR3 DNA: TGTGCCAGCCAGGGACAGGGCGGTGGAAATGAGCAGTTCTTC; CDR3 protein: CASQGQGGGNEQFF
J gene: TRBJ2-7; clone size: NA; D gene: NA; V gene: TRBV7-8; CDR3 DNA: TGTGCCAGCAGCAGGGGACGGGAGCGCTCTAGGTACGAGCAGTACTTC; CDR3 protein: CASSRGRERSRYEQYF
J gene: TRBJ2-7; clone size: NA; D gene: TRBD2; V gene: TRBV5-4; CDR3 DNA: TGTGCCAGCAGCGACGGGACTAGCGACGAGCAGTACTTC; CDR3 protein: CASSDGTSDEQYF
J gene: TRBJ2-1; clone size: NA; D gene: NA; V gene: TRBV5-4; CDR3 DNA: TGTGCCAGCAGCTTGGCGGGTCCGCGGGAGCAGTTCTTC; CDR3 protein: CASSLAGPREQFF
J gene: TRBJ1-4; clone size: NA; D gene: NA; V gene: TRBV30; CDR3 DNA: TGTGCCTGGAGTGTACGAGGGCCCCGGGCTAATGAAAAACTGTTTTTT; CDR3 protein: CAWSVRGPRANEKLFF
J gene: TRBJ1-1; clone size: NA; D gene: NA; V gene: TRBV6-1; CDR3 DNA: TGTGCCAGCAGTGAATACACCCCAGCTTTCTTT; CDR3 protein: CASSEYTPAFF
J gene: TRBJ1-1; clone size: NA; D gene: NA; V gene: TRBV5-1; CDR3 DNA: TGCGCCAGCAGCTTGGTGACCCCCCGGGTGAACACTGAAGCTTTCTTT; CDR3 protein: CASSLVTPRVNTEAFF
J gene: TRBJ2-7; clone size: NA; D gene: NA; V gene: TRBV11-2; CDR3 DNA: TGTGCCAGCAGCCTTCAGTCGACAGTGACCTACGAGCAGTACTTC; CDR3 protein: CASSLQSTVTYEQYF
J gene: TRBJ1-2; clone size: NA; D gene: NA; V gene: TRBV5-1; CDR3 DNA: TGCGCCAGCAGCTTGGTATACCCCCTGGTTCAGGAGGGAGGCTACACCTTC; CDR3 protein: CASSLVYPLVQEGGYTF
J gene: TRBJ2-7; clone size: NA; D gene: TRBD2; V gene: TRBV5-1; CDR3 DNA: TGCGCCAGCAGCTTGTCTCCAGCGGGAGTGTTCCACGAGCAGTACTTC; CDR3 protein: CASSLSPAGVFHEQYF
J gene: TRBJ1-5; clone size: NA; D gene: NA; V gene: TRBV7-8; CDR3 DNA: TGTGCCAGCAGCTTTGGGAGGGAGGTAGGGAATCAGCCCCAGCATTTT; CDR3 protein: CASSFGREVGNQPQHF
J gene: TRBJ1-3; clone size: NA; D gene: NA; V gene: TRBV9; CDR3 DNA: TGTGCCAGCAGCAGAGAGGCGTCGGGAAACACCATATATTTT; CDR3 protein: CASSREASGNTIYF
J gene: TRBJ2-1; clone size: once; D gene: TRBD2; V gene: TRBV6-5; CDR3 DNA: TGTGCCAGCAGTCCGTCGTCTAGCGGATACAATGAGCAGTTCTTC; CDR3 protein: CASSPSSSGYNEQFF
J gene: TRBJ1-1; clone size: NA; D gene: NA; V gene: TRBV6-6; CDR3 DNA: TGTGCCAGCAGTTCTATGACAGGAAACACTGAAGCTTTCTTT; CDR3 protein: CASSSMTGNTEAFF
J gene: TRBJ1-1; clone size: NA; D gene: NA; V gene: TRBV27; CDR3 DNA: TGTGCCAGCAGTTTGTCTATAAACACTGAAGCTTTCTTT; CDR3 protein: CASSLSINTEAFF
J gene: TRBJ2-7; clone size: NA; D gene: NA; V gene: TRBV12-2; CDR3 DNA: TGTGCAAGTCGCTTAGGAGCGGTTCTTCCGGAGACCTACGAGCAGTACTTC; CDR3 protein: CASRLGAVLPETYEQYF
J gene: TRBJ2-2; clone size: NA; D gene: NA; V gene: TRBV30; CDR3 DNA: TGTGCCTGGAGCCGGCGGGTCCCCGGGGAGCTGTTTTTT; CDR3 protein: CAWSRRVPGELFF
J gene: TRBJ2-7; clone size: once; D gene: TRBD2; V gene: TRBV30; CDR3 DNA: TGTGCCTGGAGTGGTAGCGGGAGGGCCCCGGGCGAGCAGTACTTC; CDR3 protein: CAWSGSGRAPGEQYF
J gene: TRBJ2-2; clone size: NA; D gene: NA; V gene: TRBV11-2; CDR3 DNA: TGTGCCAGCAGCCCCCCCTGGGGCTTCCCCGGGGAGCTGTTTTTT; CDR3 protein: CASSPPWGFPGELFF
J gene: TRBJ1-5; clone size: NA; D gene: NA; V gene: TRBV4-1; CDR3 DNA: TGCGCCAGCAGCCAAGCAGGAGGGTCCCAGCCCCAGCATTTT; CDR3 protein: CASSQAGGSQPQHF
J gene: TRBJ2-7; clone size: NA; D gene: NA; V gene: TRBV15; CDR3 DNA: TGTGCCACCAGCACCACCATCGGGAACAGGGCCTCCTACGAGCAGTACTTC; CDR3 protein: CATSTTIGNRASYEQYF
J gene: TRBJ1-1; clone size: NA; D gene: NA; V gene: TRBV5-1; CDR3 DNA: TGCGCCAGCAGTCACGGGAGTAGGAACACTGAAGCTTTCTTT; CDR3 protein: CASSHGSRNTEAFF
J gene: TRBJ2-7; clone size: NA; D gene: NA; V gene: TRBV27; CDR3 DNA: TGTGCCAGCAGGGAGGGAGCCGTCTACGAGCAGTACTTC; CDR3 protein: CASREGAVYEQYF
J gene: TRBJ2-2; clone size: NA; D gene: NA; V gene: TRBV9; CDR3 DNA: TGTGCCAGCAGCCGAATCCCGGGGGCCGGGGAGCTGTTTTTT; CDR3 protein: CASSRIPGAGELFF
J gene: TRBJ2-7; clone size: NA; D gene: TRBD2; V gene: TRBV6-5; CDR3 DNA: TGTGCCAGCCGAGTAGGCGGGAGTGGGTACGAGCAGTACTTC; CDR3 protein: CASRVGGSGYEQYF
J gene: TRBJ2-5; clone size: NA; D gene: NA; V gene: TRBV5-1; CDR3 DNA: TGCGCCAGCAGCCCTAGATGGGAGGTTGGAGAGACCCAGTACTTC; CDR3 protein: CASSPRWEVGETQYF
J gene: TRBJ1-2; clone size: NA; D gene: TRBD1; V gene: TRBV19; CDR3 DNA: TGTGCCAGTAGTATTAAGACAGGGGGCTTTGGCTACACCTTC; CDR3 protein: CASSIKTGGFGYTF
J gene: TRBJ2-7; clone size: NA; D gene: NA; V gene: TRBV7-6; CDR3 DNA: TGTGCCAGCAGCTTAGGATCTGGTGAGCGTTCGATCCCCTACGAGCAGTACTTC; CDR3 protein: CASSLGSGERSIPYEQYF
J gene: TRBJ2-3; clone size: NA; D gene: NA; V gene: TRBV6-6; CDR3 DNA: TGTGCCAGCAGTTACGCGGCGGGGGCCACAGATACGCAGTATTTT; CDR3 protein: CASSYAAGATDTQYF
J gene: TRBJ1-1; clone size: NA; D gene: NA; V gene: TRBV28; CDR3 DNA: TGTGCCAGCGACAGCAACACTGAAGCTTTCTTT; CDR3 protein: CASDSNTEAFF
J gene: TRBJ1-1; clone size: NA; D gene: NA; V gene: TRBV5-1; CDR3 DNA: TGCGCCAGCAGCTTCCCATCGGGAGCGAACACTGAAGCTTTCTTT; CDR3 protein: CASSFPSGANTEAFF
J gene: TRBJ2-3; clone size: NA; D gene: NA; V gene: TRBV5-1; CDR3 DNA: TGCGCCAGCAGCTTGGCCGAGCTCACAGATACGCAGTATTTT; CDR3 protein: CASSLAELTDTQYF
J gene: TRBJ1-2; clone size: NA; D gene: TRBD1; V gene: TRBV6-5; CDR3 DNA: TGTGCCAGCAGAAAGGACAGGGCGGGTAGCTATGGCTACACCTTC; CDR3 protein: CASRKDRAGSYGYTF
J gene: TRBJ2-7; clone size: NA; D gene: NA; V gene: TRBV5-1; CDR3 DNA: TGCGCCAGCAGCCTCCAGTCGGGAGTGGCCTACGAGCAGTACTTC; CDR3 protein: CASSLQSGVAYEQYF
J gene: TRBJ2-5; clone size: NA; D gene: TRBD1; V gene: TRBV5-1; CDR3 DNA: TGCGCCAGCAGCCTCCAAGGACAGGCCCAAGAGACCCAGTACTTC; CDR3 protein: CASSLQGQAQETQYF